The present T cell receptor beta chain was sequenced within a study of T-cell reconstitution after alpha-beta-depleted transplantation in children. Findings and caveats of the study: The study reportedly traced alpha-beta T cells about two months after transplant to several hundred expanded graft clones.

As it was prepared, the TCRbeta library received unique molecular identifiers. TCRdb recomputed calls from the PCR reads with MiXCR, one row per CDR3 protein. The table has about 100,000 distinct CDR3 sequences, 7.5% to 9% seen once. The CDR3 is 15 residues long. Germline lookup yields CDR1 MNHEY and CDR2 SMNVEV (reference sequence). V lost 5 bases and J lost 3, with 14 bases in between. This clonotype was seen repeatedly, ten times or more. Its antigen is undetermined. The material was PBMCs, obtained before TCRalphabeta/CD19-depleted stem cell transplant. The receptor was derived from a boy between 2 and 10 years old with acute lymphoblastic leukemia, due to receive a stem cell transplant. The gene calls are TRBV27 and TRBJ2-4, with D unresolved. CDR3 DNA sequence: TGTGCCAGCAGTATGGGTTTTATAGGCAAAAACATTCAGTACTTC. Residues: CASSMGFIGKNIQYF.